This T cell receptor (beta chain) was observed in a study of T-cell memory formation after mild COVID-19. Study in general: The study found TCR clusters largely donor specific. Study-wide results and limits: Prior to infection, memory already included some responding clones, suggesting cross-reactive memory joined. Clonal second-wave expansions that peaked on day 37 had unconfirmed SARS-CoV-2 specificity.

Each CDR3 protein gets one entry after TCRdb re-called the 5' RACE reads with MiXCR. The sample has about 280,000 distinct CDR3 sequences, approximately 7.6% seen once. The CDR3 runs 17 residues. Trimming took 1 base from V and 4 from J, leaving 17 bases between them. CDR1 is MGHRA, CDR2 YSYEKL, per germline. In this sample, this clonotype turned up a few times. Its specificity is unknown. V is TRBV4-1 and J is TRBJ2-1; D remains ambiguous. Source material: PBMCs or a T cell subset sorted from them (not recorded which). This receptor was identified in a young man who had mild COVID-19 (a few samples of this study predate the infection). Cell type and time point are not known. The CDR3 DNA follows: TGCGCCAGCAGCCAAGTTGGTTTCCAGAGCAGTTACAATGAGCAGTTCTTC. Amino acids: CASSQVGFQSSYNEQFF.